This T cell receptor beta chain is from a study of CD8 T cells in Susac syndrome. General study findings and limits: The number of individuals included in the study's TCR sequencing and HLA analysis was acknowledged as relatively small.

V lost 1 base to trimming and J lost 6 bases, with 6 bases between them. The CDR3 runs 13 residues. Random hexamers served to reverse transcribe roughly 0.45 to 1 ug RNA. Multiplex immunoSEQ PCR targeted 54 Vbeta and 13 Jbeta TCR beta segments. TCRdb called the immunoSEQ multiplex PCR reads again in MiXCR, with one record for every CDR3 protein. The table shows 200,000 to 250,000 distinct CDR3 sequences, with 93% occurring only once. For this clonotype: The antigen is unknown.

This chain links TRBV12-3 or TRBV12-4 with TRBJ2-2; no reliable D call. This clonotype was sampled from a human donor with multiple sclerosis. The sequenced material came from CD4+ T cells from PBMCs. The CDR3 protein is CASSLDGAGELFF. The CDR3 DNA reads TGTGCCAGCAGTTTAGACGGAGCCGGGGAGCTGTTTTTT.